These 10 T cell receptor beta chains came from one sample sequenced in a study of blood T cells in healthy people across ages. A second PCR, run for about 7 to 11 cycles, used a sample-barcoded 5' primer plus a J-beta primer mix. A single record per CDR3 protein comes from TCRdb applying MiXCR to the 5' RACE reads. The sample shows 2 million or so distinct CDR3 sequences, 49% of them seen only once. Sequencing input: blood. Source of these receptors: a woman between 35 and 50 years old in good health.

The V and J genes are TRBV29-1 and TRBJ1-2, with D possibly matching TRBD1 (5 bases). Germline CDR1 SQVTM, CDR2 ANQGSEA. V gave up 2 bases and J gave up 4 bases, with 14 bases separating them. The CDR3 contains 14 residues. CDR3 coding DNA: TGCAGCGTTGAACGGGAGCAGGGTGGCTATGGCTACACCTTC. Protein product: CSVEREQGGYGYTF.

Here the CDR3 DNA reads TGCAGTGCTAAATCGAGCGGGGGGTCTTTAAGGGGAGAGACCCAGTACTTC. Its protein is CSAKSSGGSLRGETQYF. The chain combines TRBV20-1 with TRBJ2-5; 9 nucleotides match TRBD2. Unmatched junction bases numbered 16, after V lost 4 bases and J lost 4 bases. The CDR3 loop spans 17 amino acids. The germline V gene has CDR1 DFQATT and CDR2 SNEGSKA (reference sequence).

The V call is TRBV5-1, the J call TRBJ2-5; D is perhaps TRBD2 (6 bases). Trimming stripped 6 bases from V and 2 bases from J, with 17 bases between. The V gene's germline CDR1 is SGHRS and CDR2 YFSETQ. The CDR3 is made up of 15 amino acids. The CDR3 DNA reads TGCGCCAGCACCTCTGGAGGGGTCGAGCAAGAGACCCAGTACTTC. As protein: CASTSGGVEQETQYF.

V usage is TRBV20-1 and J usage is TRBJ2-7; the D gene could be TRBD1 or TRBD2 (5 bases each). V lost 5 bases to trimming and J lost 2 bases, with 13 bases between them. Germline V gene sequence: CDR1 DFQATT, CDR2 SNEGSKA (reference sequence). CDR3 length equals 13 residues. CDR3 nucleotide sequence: TGCAGTGCTTCCCGGGACGGAGCCTACGAGCAGTACTTC. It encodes CSASRDGAYEQYF.

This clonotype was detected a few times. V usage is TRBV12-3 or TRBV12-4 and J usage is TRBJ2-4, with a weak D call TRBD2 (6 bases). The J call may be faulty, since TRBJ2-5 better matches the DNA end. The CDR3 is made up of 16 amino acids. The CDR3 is CASSRSGTPVLGTQYF. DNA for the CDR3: TGTGCCAGCAGTCGATCCGGGACTCCTGTTTTAGGGACCCAGTACTTC.

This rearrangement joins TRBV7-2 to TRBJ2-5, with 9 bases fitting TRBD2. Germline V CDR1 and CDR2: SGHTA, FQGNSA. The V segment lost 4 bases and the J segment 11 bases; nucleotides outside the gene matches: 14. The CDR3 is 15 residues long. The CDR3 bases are TGTGCCAGCAGCTCTTTTAGCGGGGGAGGTGGTGAGCAGTACTTC. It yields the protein CASSSFSGGGGEQYF.

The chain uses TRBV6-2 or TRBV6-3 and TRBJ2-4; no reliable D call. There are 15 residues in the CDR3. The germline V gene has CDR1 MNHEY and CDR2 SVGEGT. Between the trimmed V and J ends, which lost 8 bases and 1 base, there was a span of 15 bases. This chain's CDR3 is CASLSRIRAKNIQYF. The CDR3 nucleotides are TGTGCCAGCCTATCACGGATTCGGGCCAAAAACATTCAGTACTTC.

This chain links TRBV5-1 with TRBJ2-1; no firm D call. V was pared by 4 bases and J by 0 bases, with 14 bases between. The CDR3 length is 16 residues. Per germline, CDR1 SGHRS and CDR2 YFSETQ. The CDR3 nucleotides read TGCGCCAGCAGCCTAACCGTGGGAAGCTCCTACAATGAGCAGTTCTTC. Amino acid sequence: CASSLTVGSSYNEQFF.

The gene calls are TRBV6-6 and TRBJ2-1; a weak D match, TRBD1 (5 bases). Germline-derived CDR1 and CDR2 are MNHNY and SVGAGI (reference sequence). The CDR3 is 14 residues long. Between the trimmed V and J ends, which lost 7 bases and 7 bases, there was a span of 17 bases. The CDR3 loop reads CASNEMIQGNEQFF. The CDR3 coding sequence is TGTGCCAGCAACGAAATGATCCAGGGAAATGAGCAGTTCTTC.

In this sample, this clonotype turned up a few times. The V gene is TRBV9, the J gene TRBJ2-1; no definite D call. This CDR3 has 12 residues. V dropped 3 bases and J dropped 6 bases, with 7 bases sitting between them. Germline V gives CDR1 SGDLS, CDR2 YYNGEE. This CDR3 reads CASSDQINEQFF. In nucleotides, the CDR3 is TGTGCCAGCAGCGATCAGATCAATGAGCAGTTCTTC.